This paragraph covers one T cell receptor (beta chain) sequence. Its antigen remains unidentified. The V and J ends lost 8 bases and 6 bases respectively, with 13 bases between them. The CDR3 covers 12 residues. Each CDR3 protein gets one entry after TCRdb re-called the 5' RACE reads with MiXCR. The table includes some 140,000 distinct CDR3 sequences, more than 15% detected once. The sample is drawn from a study of CD8 T cells in ankylosing spondylitis. Study results and limitations: It appeared that ankylosing spondylitis blood was characterized by a TCR beta motif of about 8 highly homologous variants.

Specimen: blood, either unsorted or a sorted T cell fraction (not recorded which). This TCR derives from a male donor with ankylosing spondylitis. The J gene is TRBJ1-2, the V gene TRBV12-3 or TRBV12-4; TRBD1 is a possible D gene (5 bases). CDR3 nucleotide sequence: TGTGCCAGCTGGGGGGGAATTAATGGCTACACCTTC. Protein sequence: CASWGGINGYTF.